This entry lists 2 T cell receptor beta chains sequenced from one sample in a study of blood T cells in healthy people across ages. A second PCR of about 7 to 12 cycles used a sample-barcoded 5' primer and a J-beta primer mix. TCRdb passed the 5' RACE reads through MiXCR, listing each CDR3 protein once. The data show approximately 880,000 distinct CDR3 sequences, around 46% seen once. The specimen sequenced was blood. The receptors here all came from a man aged 30 to 39 in good health.

The rearrangement links TRBV2 to TRBJ1-6; weak D call: TRBD1 (5 bases). The CDR3 loop spans 14 amino acids. Trimming left V 7 bases short and J 10 bases short, with 17 bases between. The germline V gene has CDR1 SNHLY and CDR2 FYNNEI. CDR3 amino acids: CASTSRQGGSPLHF. CDR3 DNA: TGTGCCAGCACCTCGCGGCAGGGCGGCTCACCCCTCCACTTT. The variable domain in full, completed from reference TRBV2 and TRBJ1-6, reads EPEVTQTPSHQVTQMGQEVILRCVPISNHLYFYWYRQILGQKVEFLVSFYNNEISEKSEIFDDQFSVERPDGSNFTLKIRSTKLEDSAMYFCASTSRQGGSPLHFGNGTRLTVT.

This clonotype was counted a few times. The chain couples TRBV3-1 to TRBJ2-4; no reliable D call. The CDR3 loop spans 18 amino acids. Trimming shortened V by 2 bases and J by 1 base, and 18 bases separated the two germline ends. The germline CDR1 and CDR2 sequences are LGHDT and YNNKEL (reference sequence). The CDR3 sequence is CASSQSGHHREAKNIQYF. CDR3 DNA sequence: TGTGCCAGCAGCCAATCCGGGCACCACCGAGAGGCCAAAAACATTCAGTACTTC.